The 30 T cell receptor beta chains given below trace back to one sample, sequenced in a study of blood T cell repertoires in COVID-19. Sequenced by immunoSEQ multiplex PCR; TCRdb stores in-frame clones only, minus some. The profile shows about 220,000 clones, roughly 80% of them singletons. Sequenced input: peripheral blood. These receptors all stem from a human donor in a cohort sampled during active COVID-19.

In DNA form, the CDR3 reads TGTGCCAGCAGCCCTATAGGGACAGGCGATAGCAATCAGCCCCAGCATTTT. Its translation: CASSPIGTGDSNQPQHF. This sequence joins TRBV7-8 and TRBJ1-5, with TRBD1 matching over 8 bases. The CDR3 totals 17 residues. Trimming took 5 bases from V and 0 from J; bases not matched to a gene: 9. CDR1 and CDR2 (germline): SGHVS, FQNEAQ.

V is TRBV19 and J is TRBJ2-1, with TRBD1 matching 11 bases. This CDR3 has 14 residues. V trimming: 2 bases; J trimming: 12 bases; junction bases outside the gene matches: 6. In germline, CDR1 is LNHDA, CDR2 SQIVND (reference sequence). The CDR3 DNA follows: TGTGCCAGTAGTATAAGGGACAGGGGGTATGGGCAGTTCTTC. Its protein product is CASSIRDRGYGQFF.

The chain is built from TRBV9 and TRBJ2-5; weak D call: TRBD2 (5 bases). Deletions cut 0 bases from V and 5 bases from J, with 17 bases between. Germline V gene lookup returns CDR1 SGDLS and CDR2 YYNGEE. The CDR3 is made up of 16 amino acids. The CDR3 nucleotides are TGTGCCAGCAGCGTAGGAGGACTGCCTGGAGTCGAGACCCAGTACTTC. Amino acids: CASSVGGLPGVETQYF.

This clone was counted a few times. V is TRBV6-5 and J is TRBJ2-7; D is unresolved. Trimming took 5 bases from V and 5 from J, leaving 4 bases between them. The CDR3 covers 10 residues. The germline CDR1 and CDR2 sequences are MNHEY and SVGAGI. DNA of the CDR3: TGTGCCAGCAGTCAGGACGAGCAGTACTTC. Residues: CASSQDEQYF.

The chain employs TRBV6-6 and TRBJ1-1; unclear D gene. CDR1 and CDR2 (germline): MNHNY, SVGAGI (reference sequence). The CDR3 runs to 13 residues. V lost 5 bases to trimming and J lost 4 bases, with 11 bases between them. CDR3 coding DNA: TGTGCCAGCAGTCCACCGACGGGCACTGAAGCTTTCTTT. Protein sequence: CASSPPTGTEAFF.

The CDR3 is CASSLTLAGRSRADTQYF. CDR3 nucleotide sequence: TGTGCCAGCAGCTTAACCCTAGCGGGACGATCTAGGGCAGATACGCAGTATTTT. The V gene is TRBV7-2, the J gene TRBJ2-3; 9 nucleotides match TRBD2. The germline V gene has CDR1 SGHTA and CDR2 FQGNSA. CDR3 length: 18 amino acids. Unmatched junction bases numbered 13, after V lost 2 bases and J lost 4 bases.

The chain links TRBV5-1 to TRBJ1-4, with D perhaps TRBD1 (5 bases). The CDR3 has 15 amino acids. CDR1 is SGHRS and CDR2 is YFSETQ in the germline V gene. Trimming removed 0 bases from V and 2 bases from J, with 8 bases in between. This CDR3 is CASSLDRSTNEKLFF. In DNA form, the CDR3 reads TGCGCCAGCAGCTTGGACAGGAGTACTAATGAAAAACTGTTTTTT.

This chain links TRBV27 with TRBJ1-6, with 7 bases identical to TRBD1. This CDR3 spans 16 amino acids. Per the germline V gene, CDR1 is MNHEY and CDR2 is SMNVEV (reference sequence). V lost 7 bases, J lost 4 bases, and 10 bases stayed unmatched. CDR3 nucleotide sequence: TGTGCCAGCACCCCAGAGGGCAGGGGGTATAATTCACCCCTCCACTTT. Translating gives CASTPEGRGYNSPLHF.

The chain links TRBV19 to TRBJ1-2; D remains ambiguous. V was clipped by 3 bases and J by 7 bases, with 12 bases between them. The CDR3 loop spans 13 amino acids. From germline, CDR1 is LNHDA and CDR2 SQIVND (reference sequence). CDR3 protein: CASSIYKFGGYTF. DNA of the CDR3: TGTGCCAGTAGTATTTATAAATTCGGTGGCTACACCTTC.

The chain uses TRBV24-1 and TRBJ1-5; tentative D call: TRBD1 (6 bases). The germline V and J ends were trimmed by 4 bases and 1 base, with 13 bases remaining between them. This CDR3 region has 16 residues. CDR1 and CDR2 from the germline V gene are KGHDR and SFDVKD. The CDR3 DNA reads TGTGCCACCAGTGACTCCGGGACACCAAGCAATCAGCCCCAGCATTTT. Translation: CATSDSGTPSNQPQHF.

CDR3 residues: CARGRGVTYEQYF. CDR3 nucleotides: TGTGCCAGAGGGAGGGGGGTAACCTACGAGCAGTACTTC. The chain couples TRBV2 to TRBJ2-7, with a tentative D call TRBD2 (7 bases). Trimming removed 9 bases from V and 2 bases from J, with 14 bases in between. CDR1 SNHLY and CDR2 FYNNEI come from the germline V gene. The CDR3 runs 13 residues.

This clone was seen a few times. The chain couples TRBV7-9 to TRBJ2-7; D may be TRBD1 (5 bases). V lost 3 bases to trimming and J lost 2 bases, with 11 bases between them. CDR1 and CDR2 from the germline V gene are SEHNR and FQNEAQ (reference sequence). This CDR3 spans 14 amino acids. The CDR3 loop is CASSFGDSPYEQYF. In DNA, the CDR3 is TGTGCCAGCAGCTTTGGCGACAGTCCCTACGAGCAGTACTTC.

This clone has just a few counts. The CDR3 loop reads CASSLEHRVGGYTF. The CDR3 nucleotides read TGTGCCAGCAGCTTAGAACACAGGGTGGGAGGCTACACCTTC. The chain joins TRBV7-9 to TRBJ1-2; tentative D call: TRBD1 (6 bases). This CDR3 contains 14 residues. V lost 1 base and J 8 bases, leaving 14 bases between the germline ends. Germline-derived CDR1 and CDR2 are SEHNR and FQNEAQ (reference sequence).

The CDR3 DNA follows: TGTGCCAGCAGTTTCACAGGGAGAACGGCTAATGAAAAACTGTTTTTT. This sequence encodes CASSFTGRTANEKLFF. V usage is TRBV28 and J usage is TRBJ1-4; the D gene is possibly TRBD1 (6 bases). CDR1 is MDHEN, CDR2 SYDVKM, per germline. Trimming stripped 3 bases from V and 3 bases from J, with 14 bases between. This CDR3 is 16 amino acids long.

The chain combines TRBV11-2 with TRBJ2-2, with TRBD2 matching 11 bases. The germline V gene encodes CDR1 SGHAT and CDR2 FQNNGV. The CDR3 extends over 16 amino acids. The ends lost 6 bases at V and 5 bases at J; junction bases unmatched: 8. The CDR3 reads CASRTSGSVLTGELFF. CDR3 DNA: TGTGCCAGCAGAACTAGCGGGAGCGTATTGACCGGGGAGCTGTTTTTT.

The chain has TRBV6-5 and TRBJ2-7, with TRBD1 matching over 9 bases. The CDR3 is 15 amino acids. V lost 2 bases to trimming and J lost 3 bases; unmatched junction nucleotides: 5. The germline CDR1 and CDR2 sequences are MNHEY and SVGAGI. CDR3 coding DNA: TGTGCCAGCAGTTACCGGGACAGGGCGAGCTACGAGCAGTACTTC. This sequence encodes CASSYRDRASYEQYF.

The gene calls are TRBV20-1 and TRBJ2-7; no definite D call. The CDR3 covers 10 residues. The V end was cut by 3 bases, the J end by 5 bases, with 5 bases between. CDR1 DFQATT and CDR2 SNEGSKA come from the germline V gene (reference sequence). CDR3 coding DNA: TGCAGTGCTAGGTTAGACGAGCAGTACTTC. This translates into CSARLDEQYF.

There are a few counts of this clone. This chain links TRBV5-8 with TRBJ1-1, with 10 bases lining up with TRBD1. CDR1 and CDR2 (germline): SGHTS, YDEGEE. The CDR3 is made up of 14 amino acids. Trimming at V came to 4 bases and at J to 4 bases, leaving 4 bases not matched to a gene. CDR3 in DNA: TGTGCCAGCAGCCCGACAGGGGGCGGCACTGAAGCTTTCTTT. It is translated as CASSPTGGGTEAFF.

This clone has only one observation. As DNA, the CDR3 is TGTGCCAGCAGCTTTAGGACAGGGTGGAACACTGAAGCTTTCTTT. Translated, it gives CASSFRTGWNTEAFF. This chain links TRBV7-2 with TRBJ1-1; 8 nucleotides align to TRBD1. This CDR3 contains 15 residues. Germline CDR1 and CDR2: SGHTA and FQGNSA. The V and J ends lost 3 bases and 1 base, in that order; junction bases with no gene match: 4.

The J gene is TRBJ1-2, the V gene TRBV3-1 (or the pseudogene TRBV3-2), with D perhaps matching TRBD1 (6 bases). There are 14 residues in the CDR3. Germline CDR1 is LGHDT and CDR2 is YNNKEL (reference sequence). V lost 1 base and J 8 bases, leaving 14 bases between the germline ends. CDR3 region: CASSQGGPRGGYTF. CDR3 sequence (DNA): TGTGCCAGCAGCCAAGGAGGCCCTAGGGGGGGCTACACCTTC.

The gene calls are TRBV9 and TRBJ2-1, with TRBD2 identical over 7 bases. J gave up 8 bases and V 1 base, and 6 bases lay outside the gene matches. Germline V CDR1 and CDR2: SGDLS, YYNGEE. The CDR3 has 14 residues. The CDR3 reads CASSVSAGPDEQFF. The CDR3 DNA is TGTGCCAGCAGCGTATCAGCGGGGCCCGATGAGCAGTTCTTC.

The chain couples TRBV3-1 (or the pseudogene TRBV3-2) to TRBJ1-1; 8 bases fit TRBD1. J was trimmed by 0 bases and V by 4 bases; bases with no gene match: 4. This CDR3 region has 15 residues. CDR1 is LGHDT and CDR2 is YNNKEL in the germline V gene (reference sequence). The CDR3 here is CASSPWTGMNTEAFF. The CDR3 nucleotides read TGTGCCAGCAGCCCGTGGACAGGGATGAACACTGAAGCTTTCTTT.

This chain connects TRBV21-1 to TRBJ2-3; TRBD2 is the table's D call, not checked against the DNA. TRBV21-1 is designated a pseudogene. CDR3 length: 17 residues. The CDR3 region is CASSKEREERSTDTQYF. For the CDR3, the DNA is TGTGCCAGCAGCAAAGAACGGGAGGAAAGAAGCACAGATACGCAGTATTTT.

The chain uses TRBV19 and TRBJ2-1; no firm D call. V shed 3 bases and J shed 0 bases, with 9 bases lying between them. Looked up from germline, CDR1 is LNHDA and CDR2 is SQIVND (reference sequence). The CDR3 runs 15 residues. The CDR3 sequence is CASSIVLGSYNEQFF. As DNA, the CDR3 is TGTGCCAGTAGTATCGTGCTAGGCTCCTACAATGAGCAGTTCTTC.

For the CDR3, the DNA is TGCGCCAGCTTTGCGGGACAGTACGGCACTGAAGCTTTCTTT. It codes for CASFAGQYGTEAFF. The chain joins TRBV5-1 to TRBJ1-1; TRBD1 matches 7 bases. The V segment lost 7 bases and the J segment 4 bases; nucleotides outside the gene matches: 10. Per the germline V gene, CDR1 is SGHRS and CDR2 is YFSETQ. This CDR3 contains 14 residues.

The chain joins TRBV7-3 to TRBJ2-5, with TRBD2 identical over 15 bases. The junction had 3 bases not matched to a gene; V was cut back by 4 bases and J by 0 bases. This CDR3 spans 17 amino acids. The germline V gene encodes CDR1 SGHTA and CDR2 FQGTGA. The chain's CDR3 is CASSSGTSGRYQETQYF. The CDR3 DNA is TGTGCCAGCAGCTCTGGGACTAGCGGGAGGTACCAAGAGACCCAGTACTTC.

Only one count was recorded for this clone. The V call is TRBV4-3, the J call TRBJ1-5, with D possibly matching TRBD1 (5 bases). The germline CDR1 and CDR2 sequences are LGHNA and YSLEER. This CDR3 has 16 residues. Trimming cost V 0 bases and J 7 bases, with 16 bases left between them. In DNA form, the CDR3 reads TGCGCCAGCAGCCAAGATGCGGGGCCCCGGGGCCAGCCCCAGCATTTT. Protein: CASSQDAGPRGQPQHF.

The genes are TRBV7-2 and TRBJ2-5; the match to TRBD2 covers 8 bases. CDR1 and CDR2 from the germline V gene are SGHTA and FQGNSA. CDR3 size: 17 residues. V lost 1 base to trimming and J lost 4 bases; unmatched junction nucleotides: 11. CDR3 DNA: TGTGCCAGCAGCTTAGGCCGGGGGGGGCGGGAGTTAGAGACCCAGTACTTC. It specifies CASSLGRGGRELETQYF.

This chain joins TRBV28 and TRBJ2-2; perhaps TRBD2 as D (6 bases). Trimming removed 3 bases from V and 8 bases from J, with 10 bases in between. CDR3 length equals 13 residues. The germline CDR1 and CDR2 sequences are MDHEN and SYDVKM. As DNA, the CDR3 is TGTGCCAGCAGTTTCACGGGAGCGGGGGAGCTGTTTTTT. This codes for CASSFTGAGELFF.

The chain couples TRBV30 to TRBJ2-7; TRBD1 matches at 7 bases. Germline CDR1 GTSNPN, CDR2 SVGIG (reference sequence). V lost 3 bases and J lost 11; bases outside the gene matches: 13. The CDR3 loop spans 13 amino acids. The CDR3 region is CAWRVPQGLREYF. The CDR3 nucleotides are TGTGCCTGGAGGGTACCACAGGGGCTTCGGGAGTACTTC. The full variable domain, with the rest looked up from reference TRBV30 and TRBJ2-7, is SQTIHQWPATLVQPVGSPLSLECTVEGTSNPNLYWYRQAAGRGLQLLFYSVGIGQISSEVPQNLSASRPQDRQFILSSKKLLLSDSGFYLCAWRVPQGLREYFGPGTRLTVT.